This T cell receptor beta chain was sequenced in a study of blood T cell repertoires in COVID-19. The overall study: There were acute and convalescent COVID-19 samples, and they came from the United States, Italy and Spain.

Original handling: Reference gene primer amplification gave estimated nucleated cell counts. Sequencing used immunoSEQ multiplex PCR; TCRdb keeps in-frame clones, though not all of them. From that table come the V and J calls and clone size; the DNA was used to work out D and trimming. The sample holds around 90,000 clones, 70% to 90% seen once. The CDR3 is 16 residues long. With 6 bases clipped from V and 4 bases from J, the junction kept 12 bases outside the gene matches. Germline values: CDR1 MDHEN, CDR2 SYDVKM. The sequence was obtained from a man aged 50 to 59 with COVID-19, enrolled during active disease. Sequencing input: peripheral blood. This chain uses TRBV28 with TRBJ1-3; TRBD1 aligns across 7 bases. CDR3 loop: CASSLLQGFRGNTIYF. The CDR3 bases are TGTGCCAGCAGCCTCTTACAGGGGTTTAGAGGAAACACCATATATTTT.